Shown below are 9 T cell receptor beta chains from a single sample sequenced in a study of blood T cell repertoires in COVID-19 (dated by TCRdb to 2020 to 2021). Receptors were amplified or captured by the immunoSEQ multiplex PCR assay. In its TCRdb copy, this immuneACCESS table keeps in-frame sequences only and misses some clones. Where compared with another copy, unresolved V genes explain less than half of these, and the others have no known cause. A total of about 44,000 clones appear in this sample, roughly 87% of them only once. More than 20% of the sample comes from the top ten. The specimen sequenced was peripheral blood. The receptor set was obtained from a woman older than 75 in a cohort sampled during active or convalescent COVID-19.

This rearrangement joins TRBV7-2 to TRBJ1-2; no clear D. This CDR3 spans 15 amino acids. V lost 5 bases and J 3 bases, leaving 16 bases between the germline ends. CDR1 and CDR2 from the germline V gene are SGHTA and FQGNSA. In DNA form, the CDR3 reads TGTGCCAGCAGCCTACAACTAGGGCGGGACTATGGCTACACCTTC. Translation: CASSLQLGRDYGYTF.

The rearrangement links TRBV6-5 to TRBJ2-4; TRBD2 agrees at 10 bases. V shed 5 bases and J 4 bases; nucleotides not matched to a gene: 5. CDR1 MNHEY and CDR2 SVGAGI come from the germline V gene. This CDR3 is built from 15 residues. The CDR3 DNA reads as TGTGCCAGCAGTACAATTAGCGGGGGGAAAAACATTCAGTACTTC. Its translation is CASSTISGGKNIQYF.

The chain uses TRBV12-3 or TRBV12-4 and TRBJ1-2; D possibly corresponds to TRBD1 (6 bases). Trimming cost V 8 bases and J 4 bases, with 11 bases left between them. The CDR3 has 12 residues. The CDR3 spells CASALGGYGYTF. The CDR3, as DNA: TGTGCCAGCGCCTTAGGGGGCTATGGCTACACCTTC.

The genes are TRBV27 and TRBJ1-6; maybe TRBD1 (5 bases). The V gene's germline CDR1 is MNHEY and CDR2 SMNVEV (reference sequence). Trimming took off 3 bases at V and 5 bases at J, with 8 bases between the two ends. CDR3 length equals 14 residues. The CDR3 region has the DNA TGTGCCAGCAGTTTCCGGGGGAATAATTCACCCCTCCACTTT. It encodes CASSFRGNNSPLHF.

The V call is TRBV7-3, the J call TRBJ2-1, with D possibly TRBD1 on 6 matching bases. Trimming took off 1 base at V and 4 bases at J, with 17 bases between the two ends. The CDR3 is made up of 17 amino acids. From germline, CDR1 is SGHTA and CDR2 FQGTGA. The CDR3 spells CASSLNPGGGSYNEQFF. Written as DNA, the CDR3 is TGTGCCAGCAGCTTAAATCCGGGTGGGGGCTCTTACAATGAGCAGTTCTTC.

CDR3 residues: CASSYSTGSTTEQYF. The CDR3 DNA follows: TGTGCCAGCAGTTACTCGACTGGTTCGACGACCGAGCAGTACTTC. The chain is built from TRBV6-5 and TRBJ2-7; no firm D call. Germline CDR1 reads MNHEY; CDR2 reads SVGAGI. V was shortened by 0 bases and J by 6 bases, with 15 bases between the two germline ends. The length of the CDR3 is 15 residues.

The CDR3 nucleotides read TGCAGTGCCCAATCCGGGGATACGCAGTATTTT. This gives the protein CSAQSGDTQYF. The V call is TRBV20-1, the J call TRBJ2-3, with D hard to call. The germline V and J ends were trimmed by 6 bases and 6 bases, with 10 bases remaining between them. The germline V gene has CDR1 DFQATT and CDR2 SNEGSKA (reference sequence). The CDR3 spans 11 residues.

This chain links TRBV6-6 with TRBJ2-7; 8 bases are a match to TRBD2. Germline assignment: CDR1 MNHNY and CDR2 SVGAGI (reference sequence). The CDR3 contains 18 residues. Unmatched junction bases numbered 17, after V lost 5 bases and J lost 2 bases. CDR3 protein: CASSLDRTGTRPTYEQYF. CDR3 coding DNA: TGTGCCAGCAGTCTTGACAGAACCGGGACTAGACCTACCTACGAGCAGTACTTC.

The J gene is TRBJ2-2, the V gene TRBV7-9, with 9 bases fitting TRBD2. J lost 4 bases, V lost 5 bases, and 5 bases had no gene match. The length of the CDR3 is 15 residues. Germline CDR1 and CDR2: SEHNR and FQNEAQ (reference sequence). In DNA, the CDR3 is TGTGCCAGCAGCCCGACTAGCGGCCTCACCGGGGAGCTGTTTTTT. It encodes CASSPTSGLTGELFF.